There are a few counts of the clone carrying this T cell receptor beta chain. Germline CDR1 reads SGDLS; CDR2 reads YYNGEE. The CDR3 length is 15 residues. Trimming left V 0 bases short and J 6 bases short, with 10 bases between. The data were obtained in a study of blood T cell repertoires in COVID-19. Study-level background: From T cells, B-cell-depleted T cells, or PBMCs came the material, which was cDNA or gDNA.

TCRdb's copy holds only in-frame clones and misses some; the assay was immunoSEQ multiplex PCR. Among just under 150,000 clones, roughly 84% were seen once, and the ten largest hold 4.8%. The V call is TRBV9, the J call TRBJ1-6; D may be TRBD1 (6 bases). Specimen: peripheral blood. The sequence was obtained from a human donor in a cohort sampled during active COVID-19. This CDR3 reads CASSVATGGNSPLHF. In nucleotides, the CDR3 is TGTGCCAGCAGCGTAGCGACAGGCGGTAATTCACCCCTCCACTTT.